Below are 26 T cell receptor beta chains sequenced from a single sample in a study of cytomegalovirus exposure and HLA in healthy donors. PCR amplification relied on 60 Vbeta primers (plus 13 Jbeta primers). Sequenced by immunoSEQ multiplex PCR; TCRdb stores in-frame clones only, minus some. This sample carries about 230,000 clones, 85% of them seen once, and the ten largest clones take about 0.22%. The source material was PBMCs. These receptors all stem from a girl aged 2 to 10 in good health and CMV-seronegative.

The chain has TRBV7-9 and TRBJ1-2, with TRBD1 matching 7 bases. Per the germline V gene, CDR1 is SEHNR and CDR2 is FQNEAQ (reference sequence). V shed 0 bases, J shed 4 bases, and the junction held 2 bases outside the gene matches. The CDR3 is 14 amino acids. CDR3 nucleotide sequence: TGTGCCAGCAGCTTAGCTGACAGGGCCTATGGCTACACCTTC. It codes for CASSLADRAYGYTF.

The rearrangement joins TRBV4-2 to TRBJ2-7; 14 nucleotides agree with TRBD2. V was clipped by 4 bases and J by 7 bases; unmatched bases: 15. The CDR3 loop spans 18 amino acids. Germline V gene lookup returns CDR1 LGHNA and CDR2 YNFKEQ. For the CDR3, the DNA is TGTGCCAGCAGCCGGAGCGCAGCGACTAGCGGGGGGGCGGGGGAGCAGTACTTC. Amino acid sequence: CASSRSAATSGGAGEQYF.

There are a few counts of this clone. This rearrangement joins TRBV5-1 to TRBJ2-5, with 10 bases that match TRBD2. Germline CDR1 reads SGHRS; CDR2 reads YFSETQ. The CDR3 runs to 14 residues. With 4 bases clipped from V and 3 bases from J, the junction kept 3 bases outside the gene matches. The CDR3 is CASSKGLAEETQYF. DNA of the CDR3: TGCGCCAGCAGCAAAGGACTAGCGGAAGAGACCCAGTACTTC.

The rearrangement joins TRBV9 to TRBJ1-2, with 8 bases that match TRBD1. The germline CDR1 and CDR2 sequences are SGDLS and YYNGEE. The CDR3 totals 13 residues. With 3 bases clipped from V and 8 bases from J, the junction kept 6 bases outside the gene matches. The CDR3 bases are TGTGCCAGCAGCGGGGACAGGTTAGGGGGCTACACCTTC. It encodes CASSGDRLGGYTF.

In DNA form, the CDR3 reads TGTGCCAGCAGCTTTTTCGGGGTATCCTACGAGCAGTACTTC. Encoded protein: CASSFFGVSYEQYF. This rearrangement joins TRBV5-6 to TRBJ2-7; D perhaps matches TRBD2 (5 bases). Trimming stripped 2 bases from V and 1 base from J, with 10 bases between. Germline V CDR1 and CDR2: SGHDT, YYEEEE. There are 14 residues in the CDR3.

The J gene is TRBJ2-1, the V gene TRBV6-1; no reliable D call. The CDR3 is made up of 16 amino acids. Trimming shortened V by 1 base and J by 3 bases, and 13 bases separated the two germline ends. In germline, CDR1 is MNHNS, CDR2 SASEGT. CDR3 bases: TGTGCCAGCAGTGAAGTAAATACAGAAATCTACAATGAGCAGTTCTTC. It yields the protein CASSEVNTEIYNEQFF.

The rearrangement joins TRBV5-4 to TRBJ1-2, with no clear D. CDR1 and CDR2 from the germline V gene are SGHNT and YYREEE (reference sequence). V was cut by 4 bases and J by 7 bases, with 11 bases left in between. The length of the CDR3 is 12 residues. The CDR3: CASSTYGGGYTF. CDR3 DNA sequence: TGTGCCAGCAGCACATATGGTGGTGGCTACACCTTC.

The chain has TRBV9 and TRBJ2-7; 10 bases fit TRBD1. This CDR3 comprises 15 residues. The trim removed 0 bases at V and 2 bases at J, leaving 2 bases unmatched. The germline V gene encodes CDR1 SGDLS and CDR2 YYNGEE. CDR3 coding DNA: TGTGCCAGCAGCGTAGGGACAGGGGGGACCTACGAGCAGTACTTC. This translates into CASSVGTGGTYEQYF.

The CDR3 protein is CASSVETGQRGLTEAFF. The CDR3 DNA reads as TGTGCCAGCAGCGTAGAGACAGGTCAAAGGGGGTTGACTGAAGCTTTCTTT. This chain connects TRBV9 to TRBJ1-1; tentative D call: TRBD1 (6 bases). This CDR3 region has 17 residues. CDR1 is SGDLS and CDR2 is YYNGEE in the germline V gene. V gave up 0 bases and J gave up 5 bases, with 20 bases separating them.

The chain couples TRBV5-1 to TRBJ1-4; possible D gene TRBD1, 6 bases. Trimming shortened V by 3 bases and J by 6 bases, and 15 bases separated the two germline ends. CDR3 size: 15 residues. The germline CDR1 and CDR2 sequences are SGHRS and YFSETQ. CDR3 DNA: TGCGCCAGCAGCTCATCCGGGACAAGGGATGAAAAACTGTTTTTT. Translating gives CASSSSGTRDEKLFF. Using reference TRBV5-1 and TRBJ1-4 for the parts outside the CDR3, the full variable domain is KAGVTQTPRYLIKTRGQQVTLSCSPISGHRSVSWYQQTPGQGLQFLFEYFSETQRNKGNFPGRFSGRQFSNSRSEMNVSTLELGDSALYLCASSSSGTRDEKLFFGSGTQLSVL.

The CDR3 here is CASSVGTGAYEQYF. CDR3 nucleotides: TGTGCCAGCAGCGTCGGGACAGGGGCCTACGAGCAGTACTTC. The chain is built from TRBV9 and TRBJ2-7; 10 nucleotides line up with TRBD1. V was pared by 2 bases and J by 2 bases, with 1 base of the junction left unmatched. The CDR3 consists of 14 residues. Germline values: CDR1 SGDLS, CDR2 YYNGEE.

A single count supports this clone. The chain is built from TRBV6-9 and TRBJ2-1; 8 bases line up with TRBD2. Germline CDR1 is MNHGY and CDR2 is SVAAGI. The CDR3 has 13 amino acids. With 4 bases clipped from V and 7 bases from J, the junction kept 3 bases outside the gene matches. The CDR3 DNA is TGTGCCAGCAGTTTAGCTAGCGGGAATGAGCAGTTCTTC. It yields the protein CASSLASGNEQFF.

The chain is built from TRBV9 and TRBJ2-7; D possibly corresponds to TRBD2 (5 bases). Per germline, CDR1 SGDLS and CDR2 YYNGEE. The length of the CDR3 is 14 residues. Trimming took off 0 bases at V and 4 bases at J, with 11 bases between the two ends. The CDR3 region is CASSVDEGKYEQYF. The DNA of the CDR3 is TGTGCCAGCAGCGTAGATGAGGGAAAGTACGAGCAGTACTTC. Complete variable domain (other parts from reference TRBV9 and TRBJ2-7): DSGVTQTPKHLITATGQRVTLRCSPRSGDLSVYWYQQSLDQGLQFLIQYYNGEERAKGNILERFSAQQFPDLHSELNLSSLELGDSALYFCASSVDEGKYEQYFGPGTRLTVT.

In regard to this clone: The same CDR3 can be traced to other DNA sequences in this sample. The chain is built from TRBV4-1 and TRBJ2-3; TRBD1 matches 8 bases. After removal of 3 bases from V and 1 base from J, the junction contained 3 bases not matched to a gene. In germline, CDR1 is MGHRA, CDR2 YSYEKL. CDR3 size: 15 residues. The CDR3 nucleotides read TGCGCCAGCAGCCAGCCGGGACAGGGCACAGATACGCAGTATTTT. Encoded protein: CASSQPGQGTDTQYF.

The rearrangement links TRBV5-6 to TRBJ2-7, with 8 bases aligning to TRBD2. The CDR3 runs to 15 residues. V lost 1 base and J lost 0; bases outside the gene matches: 3. Germline-derived CDR1 and CDR2 are SGHDT and YYEEEE. The CDR3 region has the DNA TGTGCCAGCAGCTTGAGAGGACTAGCCTCCTACGAGCAGTACTTC. This gives the protein CASSLRGLASYEQYF.

V and J are TRBV5-1 and TRBJ2-1; 9 bases agree with TRBD1. Germline CDR1 SGHRS, CDR2 YFSETQ. The CDR3 is made up of 16 amino acids. The ends lost 0 bases at V and 9 bases at J; junction bases unmatched: 10. CDR3 residues: CASSLVPGTGTIEQFF. The CDR3 DNA reads as TGCGCCAGCAGCTTGGTTCCCGGGACAGGGACGATTGAGCAGTTCTTC. The full variable domain, rest sourced from reference TRBV5-1 and TRBJ2-1, is KAGVTQTPRYLIKTRGQQVTLSCSPISGHRSVSWYQQTPGQGLQFLFEYFSETQRNKGNFPGRFSGRQFSNSRSEMNVSTLELGDSALYLCASSLVPGTGTIEQFFGPGTRLTVL.

There are a few counts of this clone. This chain's CDR3 is CASSYSSTEAFF. DNA for the CDR3: TGTGCCAGCAGTTATTCCTCCACTGAAGCTTTCTTT. The chain recombines TRBV6-5 with TRBJ1-1; unclear D gene. This CDR3 has 12 amino acids. Germline CDR1 reads MNHEY; CDR2 reads SVGAGI. V dropped 3 bases and J dropped 4 bases, with 6 bases sitting between them.

J is TRBJ2-3 and V is TRBV6-4; 11 nucleotides match TRBD2. Germline lookup yields CDR1 MRHNA and CDR2 SNTAGT. CDR3 length: 15 amino acids. V dropped 6 bases and J dropped 1; count of bases not matched to a gene: 3. The CDR3 reads CASSSLAGGTDTQYF. The CDR3, as DNA: TGTGCCAGCAGCTCACTAGCGGGGGGCACAGATACGCAGTATTTT.

The V and J genes are TRBV19 and TRBJ1-2; 8 bases agree with TRBD1. The CDR3 consists of 15 residues. Germline V gene lookup returns CDR1 LNHDA and CDR2 SQIVND (reference sequence). J was trimmed by 3 bases and V by 3 bases; bases with no gene match: 6. The CDR3: CASSIPSTGDYGYTF. CDR3 DNA: TGTGCCAGTAGTATTCCATCGACAGGGGACTATGGCTACACCTTC.

On this clone: The same CDR3 arises from other DNA sequences in this sample as well. This chain uses TRBV5-1 with TRBJ2-7; 12 positions agree with TRBD2. Germline CDR1 reads SGHRS; CDR2 reads YFSETQ. J lost 5 bases, V lost 2 bases, and 8 bases had no gene match. The CDR3 is made up of 16 amino acids. DNA of the CDR3: TGCGCCAGCAGCTTTCGCCTAGCGGGGGGGCCCCACGAGCAGTACTTC. It codes for CASSFRLAGGPHEQYF.

V gene TRBV9 combines with J gene TRBJ2-1, with 10 positions matching TRBD2. The CDR3 sequence is 14 residues long. CDR1 is SGDLS, CDR2 YYNGEE, per germline. J lost 7 bases, V lost 4 bases, and 5 bases had no gene match. CDR3 protein: CASSFQRGGNEQFF. CDR3 nucleotides: TGTGCCAGCAGCTTCCAGCGGGGGGGTAATGAGCAGTTCTTC.

This chain uses TRBV29-1 with TRBJ1-5, with D possibly being TRBD1 (6 bases). Germline lookup yields CDR1 SQVTM and CDR2 ANQGSEA. CDR3 length: 13 amino acids. V lost 4 bases, J lost 1 base, and 8 bases lay in between. CDR3: CSVGQGSNQPQHF. The CDR3, as DNA: TGCAGCGTTGGTCAGGGGAGCAATCAGCCCCAGCATTTT.

This clone has only a few counts. This chain uses TRBV2 with TRBJ2-7, with D possibly being TRBD2 (6 bases). Germline V gene data show CDR1 as SNHLY and CDR2 as FYNNEI. This CDR3 has 12 residues. Trimming took off 3 bases at V and 6 bases at J, with 9 bases between the two ends. CDR3 DNA: TGTGCCAGCAGTGAGGCGGGGCCCGAGCAGTACTTC. This codes for CASSEAGPEQYF.

Only one count was recorded for this clone. CDR3 coding DNA: TGTGCCTGGAGTGCCTTGAGGACAAGGGGAACTAATGAAAAACTGTTTTTT. This gives the protein CAWSALRTRGTNEKLFF. The chain links TRBV30 to TRBJ1-4, with D perhaps TRBD1 (5 bases). This CDR3 comprises 17 residues. The ends were cut back, 1 base at V and 1 base at J, with 16 bases in the middle. Germline V gene sequence: CDR1 GTSNPN, CDR2 SVGIG (reference sequence).

V is TRBV27 and J is TRBJ2-7; 9 bases line up with TRBD1. Unmatched junction bases numbered 3, after V lost 6 bases and J lost 3 bases. From germline, CDR1 is MNHEY and CDR2 SMNVEV (reference sequence). The CDR3 runs 13 residues. CDR3 sequence reads: CASRGQGNYEQYF. The CDR3 nucleotides are TGTGCCAGCAGGGGACAGGGTAACTACGAGCAGTACTTC.

This chain connects TRBV5-8 to TRBJ2-1; tentatively, D is TRBD2 (8 bases). V was pared by 5 bases and J by 1 base, with 19 bases between. This CDR3 has 17 residues. CDR1 SGHTS and CDR2 YDEGEE come from the germline V gene. The CDR3 here is CASSQGELAGSYNEQFF. CDR3 sequence (DNA): TGTGCCAGCAGTCAGGGGGAATTAGCGGGGTCCTACAATGAGCAGTTCTTC.